These 9 T cell receptor beta chains were sequenced from one sample in a study of Tregs in tolerant kidney transplant recipients. The assay was immunoSEQ multiplex PCR, and TCRdb's table has in-frame clones only and misses some. The sample holds roughly 64,000 clones, over 75% seen once. The nonmyeloablative bone marrow transplants came from related graft donors, with transient mixed chimerism. Here the sequenced sample was CD4+ T cells from blood (PBMCs), taken 6 months after the transplant. The receptors stem from a human patient who received a combined kidney and bone marrow transplant. Among the T cells, some may be from the graft donor.

The rearrangement joins TRBV18 to TRBJ2-1; 7 bases fit TRBD2. Germline CDR1 reads KGHSH; CDR2 reads LQKENI. V dropped 6 bases and J dropped 4; count of bases not matched to a gene: 12. The CDR3 sequence is 16 residues long. The CDR3: CASSQSSLADYNEQFF. The CDR3 coding sequence is TGTGCCAGCTCGCAATCTTCCCTAGCGGATTACAATGAGCAGTTCTTC.

The V gene is TRBV5-1, the J gene TRBJ2-7, with 8 bases identical to TRBD1. The CDR3 has 15 residues. Germline CDR1 reads SGHRS; CDR2 reads YFSETQ. Losses at the gene ends were 0 bases for V and 4 bases for J; bases not matched to a gene: 6. The CDR3 region is CASSLVTGGEYEQYF. The CDR3 nucleotides are TGCGCCAGCAGCTTGGTTACAGGGGGTGAATACGAGCAGTACTTC. The complete variable domain, with remaining parts taken from reference TRBV5-1 and TRBJ2-7, reads KAGVTQTPRYLIKTRGQQVTLSCSPISGHRSVSWYQQTPGQGLQFLFEYFSETQRNKGNFPGRFSGRQFSNSRSEMNVSTLELGDSALYLCASSLVTGGEYEQYFGPGTRLTVT.

The V and J genes are TRBV4-3 and TRBJ2-7, with 8 bases that match TRBD1. V gave up 5 bases and J gave up 2 bases; unmatched junction bases: 11. The CDR3 covers 16 residues. CDR1 is LGHNA and CDR2 is YSLEER in the germline V gene. The CDR3 spells CASSIRPGQAPYEQYF. CDR3 coding DNA: TGCGCCAGCAGCATACGCCCGGGACAGGCGCCCTACGAGCAGTACTTC.

V usage is TRBV4-2 and J usage is TRBJ2-1; D gene ambiguous. The germline gives CDR1 LGHNA, CDR2 YNFKEQ. V was pared by 4 bases and J by 5 bases, with 15 bases between. CDR3 length: 15 amino acids. CDR3 residues: CASSRSSLLDNEQFF. As DNA, the CDR3 is TGTGCCAGCAGCCGTTCCTCCCTTCTCGACAATGAGCAGTTCTTC.

As for this clone: One junction end does not reproduce the germline sequence, and a read error may be involved. The same CDR3 arises from other DNA sequences in this sample as well. The chain uses TRBV4-1 and TRBJ1-6; tentatively, D is TRBD1 (5 bases). Germline values: CDR1 MGHRA, CDR2 YSYEKL. The CDR3 consists of 17 residues. CDR3 coding DNA: TGCGCCAGCAGCCTAGCGGGGCGGGGACCGACAAATTCCCCCCTCCACTTT. Translation: CASSLAGRGPTNSPLHF.

This chain joins TRBV5-4 and TRBJ2-3; 7 positions match TRBD1. From germline, CDR1 is SGHNT and CDR2 YYREEE (reference sequence). Trimming at V came to 2 bases and at J to 2 bases, leaving 8 bases not matched to a gene. This CDR3 is 16 amino acids long. The CDR3 bases are TGTGCCAGCAGCTTTTTAAACAGGGGTGTCACAGATACGCAGTATTTT. Its translation: CASSFLNRGVTDTQYF.

CDR3 sequence (DNA): TGTGCCAGCAGCTTTTCCAGGAATCAGCCCCAGCATTTT. This encodes CASSFSRNQPQHF. The chain combines TRBV7-2 with TRBJ1-5; D ambiguous. Germline V gene sequence: CDR1 SGHTA, CDR2 FQGNSA. The CDR3 totals 13 residues. The ends were cut back, 3 bases at V and 4 bases at J, with 7 bases in the middle.

This clone has a single count. This sequence joins TRBV7-2 and TRBJ2-6; unclear D gene. The CDR3 totals 15 residues. Germline-derived CDR1 and CDR2 are SGHTA and FQGNSA. Between the trimmed V and J ends, which lost 2 bases and 0 bases, there was a span of 5 bases. In nucleotides, the CDR3 is TGTGCCAGCAGCTTACAGATCTCTGGGGCCAACGTCCTGACTTTC. This sequence encodes CASSLQISGANVLTF.

The chain is built from TRBV19 and TRBJ2-2, with 9 nucleotides matching TRBD1. Germline values: CDR1 LNHDA, CDR2 SQIVND (reference sequence). V trimming: 6 bases; J trimming: 2 bases; junction bases outside the gene matches: 4. The CDR3 has 15 amino acids. CDR3 nucleotides: TGTGCCAGTAGATGGGGACAGGGAAACACCGGGGAGCTGTTTTTT. This codes for CASRWGQGNTGELFF.